The rows below give T cell receptor beta chains drawn from one sample of a study of cytomegalovirus exposure and HLA in healthy donors. Using immunoSEQ multiplex PCR, the repertoire was profiled, and TCRdb retains in-frame clones only, with some absent. The sample totals approximately 190,000 clones. Sequencing input: PBMCs. The receptors here all came from a boy between 5 and 17 years old in good health and CMV-seronegative. Both conserved end residues are part of each CDR3. A D gene is named only where the DNA matches it firmly.

TRBJ1-5,.,TRBV11-1,TGTGCCAGCAGCTTAGGCGCGGGTCAGCCCCAGCATTTT,CASSLGAGQPQHF
TRBJ2-1,TRBD1,TRBV9,TGTGCCAGCAGCGTAGCGGACAGGGGCTCCTACAATGAGCAGTTCTTC,CASSVADRGSYNEQFF
TRBJ2-7,.,TRBV6-4,TGTGCCAGCAGTAGGACAGTCTTGGTCTCCTACGAGCAGTACTTC,CASSRTVLVSYEQYF
TRBJ2-3,TRBD2,TRBV2,TGTGCCAGCAGTGGACTAGCGGGGCCTAGCACAGATACGCAGTATTTT,CASSGLAGPSTDTQYF
TRBJ2-7,.,TRBV5-1,TGCGCCAGCAGCAGCCGACGGAGACAGGAGGTTAGCGAGCAGTACTTC,CASSSRRRQEVSEQYF
TRBJ1-2,TRBD1,TRBV6-4,TGTGCCAGCAGTGACGCGGACAGGGGTGGCTACACCTTC,CASSDADRGGYTF
TRBJ1-3,.,TRBV27,TGTGCCAGCAGTGCCACAGGGACTGGAAACACCATATATTTT,CASSATGTGNTIYF
TRBJ1-2,.,TRBV29-1,TGCAGCGTTGATTCTCCAGTCTATGGCTACACCTTC,CSVDSPVYGYTF
TRBJ1-3,.,TRBV18,TGTGCCAGCTCGCGCGACTCTGGAAACACCATATATTTT,CASSRDSGNTIYF
TRBJ1-1,TRBD1,TRBV30,TGTGCCTGGGACGTAGCCGGGACAGGGGTTTTTACTGAAGCTTTCTTT,CAWDVAGTGVFTEAFF